Below, 6 T cell receptor beta chains from the same sample are listed, as sequenced in a study of shared clonotypes between healthy human individuals. This table comes from immunoSEQ multiplex PCR, and its TCRdb copy is limited to in-frame clones, with some not included. The sample includes some 1 million clones, about 77% seen only once; the top ten take approximately 1.5%. Input material: memory CD4+ T cells sorted from blood. Subset meaning: CD45RA-negative fraction. The receptors originated from a man younger than 30 in good health.

The chain uses TRBV2 and TRBJ2-2; 10 positions agree with TRBD2. The ends lost 5 bases at V and 7 bases at J; junction bases unmatched: 7. The germline V gene encodes CDR1 SNHLY and CDR2 FYNNEI. CDR3 length: 15 residues. CDR3 loop: CASSLASGGVGELFF. The CDR3 bases are TGTGCCAGCAGTTTGGCTAGCGGGGGTGTCGGGGAGCTGTTTTTT.

This clone was seen once. One end of the junction fails to match germline, which may point to a read error. This sequence joins TRBV6-4 and TRBJ2-5; D gene unclear. Germline loops: CDR1 MRHNA, CDR2 SNTAGT. The CDR3 consists of 13 residues. The DNA of the CDR3 is TGTGCGAGCACAAGGAACCCCCAAGAGACCCAGTACTTC. This codes for CASTRNPQETQYF.

Only a few counts were recorded for this clone. The chain joins TRBV7-2 to TRBJ2-5; TRBD2 matches 10 bases. In germline, CDR1 is SGHTA, CDR2 FQGNSA. The CDR3 covers 16 residues. V shed 4 bases and J 2 bases; nucleotides not matched to a gene: 7. CDR3 in DNA: TGTGCCAGCAGCTCCAAACTAGCGGGATTACAAGAGACCCAGTACTTC. As protein: CASSSKLAGLQETQYF.

This clone has more than one count but fewer than ten. This chain links TRBV23-1 with TRBJ1-2; D may be TRBD1 (6 bases). TRBV23-1 is annotated as an ORF whose role is uncertain. The CDR3 covers 14 residues. Trimming pared 3 bases from V and 8 bases from J, leaving 16 bases between. CDR3 bases: TGCGCCAGCAGTCACCTCACAGGGCTCGGGGGCTACACCTTC. Translation: CASSHLTGLGGYTF.

The V call is TRBV19, the J call TRBJ1-4, with D unclear. This CDR3 is built from 15 residues. Germline V gene sequence: CDR1 LNHDA, CDR2 SQIVND (reference sequence). The V end lost 6 bases, the J end lost 5 bases, and 16 bases lay between the germline ends. The CDR3: CASRGRNLLNEKLFF. DNA for the CDR3: TGTGCCAGTAGGGGCAGGAACTTGCTAAATGAAAAACTGTTTTTT.

The CDR3 sequence: CASSLRRESGNIQYF. The CDR3 DNA reads as TGTGCCAGCAGCTTAAGACGGGAGTCGGGAAACATTCAGTACTTC. V usage is TRBV7-9 and J usage is TRBJ2-4; possibly TRBD2 for D (6 bases). The CDR3 spans 15 residues. Trimming shortened V by 2 bases and J by 6 bases, and 14 bases separated the two germline ends. The V gene's germline CDR1 is SEHNR and CDR2 FQNEAQ (reference sequence).